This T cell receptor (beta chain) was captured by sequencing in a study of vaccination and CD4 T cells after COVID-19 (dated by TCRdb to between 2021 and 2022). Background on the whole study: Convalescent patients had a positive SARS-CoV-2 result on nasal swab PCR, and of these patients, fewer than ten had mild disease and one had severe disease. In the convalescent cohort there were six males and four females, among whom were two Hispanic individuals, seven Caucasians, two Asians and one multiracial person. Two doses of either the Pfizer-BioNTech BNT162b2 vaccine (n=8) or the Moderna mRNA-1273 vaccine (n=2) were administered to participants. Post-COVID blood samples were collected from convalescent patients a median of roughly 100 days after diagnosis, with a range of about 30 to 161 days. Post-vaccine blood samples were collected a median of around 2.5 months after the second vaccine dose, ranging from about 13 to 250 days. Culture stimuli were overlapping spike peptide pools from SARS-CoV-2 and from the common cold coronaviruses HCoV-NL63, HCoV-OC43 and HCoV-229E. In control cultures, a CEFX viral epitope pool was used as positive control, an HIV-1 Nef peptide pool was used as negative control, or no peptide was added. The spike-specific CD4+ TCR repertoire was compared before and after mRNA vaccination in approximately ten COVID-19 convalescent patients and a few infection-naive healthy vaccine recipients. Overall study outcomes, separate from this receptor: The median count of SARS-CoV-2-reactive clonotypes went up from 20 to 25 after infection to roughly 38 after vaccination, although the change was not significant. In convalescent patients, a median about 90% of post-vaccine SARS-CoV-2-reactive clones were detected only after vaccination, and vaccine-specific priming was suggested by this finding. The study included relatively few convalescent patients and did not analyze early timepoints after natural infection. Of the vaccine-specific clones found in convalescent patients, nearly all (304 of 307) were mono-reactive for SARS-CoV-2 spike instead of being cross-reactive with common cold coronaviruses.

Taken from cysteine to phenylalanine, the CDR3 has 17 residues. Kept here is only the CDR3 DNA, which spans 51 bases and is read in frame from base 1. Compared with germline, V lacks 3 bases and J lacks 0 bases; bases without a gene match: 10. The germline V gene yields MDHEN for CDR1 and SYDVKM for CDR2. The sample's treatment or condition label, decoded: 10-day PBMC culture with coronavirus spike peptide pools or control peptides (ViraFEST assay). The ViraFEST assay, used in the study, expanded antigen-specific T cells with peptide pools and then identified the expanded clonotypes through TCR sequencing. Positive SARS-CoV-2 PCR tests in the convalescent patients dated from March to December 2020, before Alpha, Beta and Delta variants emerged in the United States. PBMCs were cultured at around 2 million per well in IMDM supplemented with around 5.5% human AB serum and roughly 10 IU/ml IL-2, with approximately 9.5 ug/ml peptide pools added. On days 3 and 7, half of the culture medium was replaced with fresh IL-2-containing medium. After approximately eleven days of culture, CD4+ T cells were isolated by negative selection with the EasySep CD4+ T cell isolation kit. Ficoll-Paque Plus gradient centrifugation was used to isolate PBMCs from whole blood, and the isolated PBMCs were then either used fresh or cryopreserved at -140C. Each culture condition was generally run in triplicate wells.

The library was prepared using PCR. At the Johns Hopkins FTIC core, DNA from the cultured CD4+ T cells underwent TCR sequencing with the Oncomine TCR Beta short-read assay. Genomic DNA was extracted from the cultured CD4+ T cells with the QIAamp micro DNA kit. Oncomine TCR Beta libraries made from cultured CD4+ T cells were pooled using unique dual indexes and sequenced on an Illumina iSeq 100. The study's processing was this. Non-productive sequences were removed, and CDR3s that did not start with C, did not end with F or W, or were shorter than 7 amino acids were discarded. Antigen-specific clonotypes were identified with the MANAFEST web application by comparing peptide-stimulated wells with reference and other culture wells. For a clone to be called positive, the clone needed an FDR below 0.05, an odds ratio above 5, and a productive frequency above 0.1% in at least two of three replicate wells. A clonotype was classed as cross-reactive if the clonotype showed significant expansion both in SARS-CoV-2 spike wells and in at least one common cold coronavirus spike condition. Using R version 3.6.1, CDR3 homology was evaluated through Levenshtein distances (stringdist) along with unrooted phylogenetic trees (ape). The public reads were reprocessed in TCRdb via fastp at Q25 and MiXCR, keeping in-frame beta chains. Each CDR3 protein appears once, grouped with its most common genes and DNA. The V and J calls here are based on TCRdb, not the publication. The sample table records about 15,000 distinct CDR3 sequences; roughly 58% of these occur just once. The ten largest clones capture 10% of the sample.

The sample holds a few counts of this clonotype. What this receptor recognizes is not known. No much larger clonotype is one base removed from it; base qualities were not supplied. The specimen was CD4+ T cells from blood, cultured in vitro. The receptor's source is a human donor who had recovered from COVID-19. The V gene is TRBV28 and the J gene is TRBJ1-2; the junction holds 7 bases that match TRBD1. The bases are TGTGCCAGCAGTTTCGTTCGCAGGGGGTTAGCTAACTATGGCTACACCTTC. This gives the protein CASSFVRRGLANYGYTF.